This is a list of T cell receptor beta chains from one sample in a study of shared clonotypes between healthy human individuals. The assay was immunoSEQ multiplex PCR, and TCRdb's table has in-frame clones only and misses some. The repertoire holds about 330,000 clones, with around 86% as singletons. Source material: memory CD8+ T cells sorted from blood. The receptors were gathered from a man aged 18 to 30 in good health. CDR3s include the opening cysteine and the closing phenylalanine or tryptophan. Each record gives: V gene, D gene, J gene, CDR3 protein. D genes are given only for firm matches.

v_gene: TRBV2; d_gene: .; j_gene: TRBJ2-7; CDR3aa: CASRGDYEQYF
v_gene: TRBV28; d_gene: TRBD1; j_gene: TRBJ2-7; CDR3aa: CASTRTGSSYEQYF
v_gene: TRBV6-4; d_gene: TRBD1; j_gene: TRBJ1-6; CDR3aa: CASSDRDSNDSPLHF
v_gene: TRBV18; d_gene: .; j_gene: TRBJ2-7; CDR3aa: CASSPEGGPSFRQYF
v_gene: TRBV5-4; d_gene: TRBD1; j_gene: TRBJ2-1; CDR3aa: CASSAGTDNEQFF
v_gene: TRBV25-1; d_gene: .; j_gene: TRBJ2-1; CDR3aa: CASSEYTSTSYNEQFF
v_gene: TRBV27; d_gene: .; j_gene: TRBJ1-2; CDR3aa: CASSLSGTGNYGYTF
v_gene: TRBV4-3; d_gene: TRBD1; j_gene: TRBJ2-7; CDR3aa: CASSQDGSNRGGEQYF
v_gene: TRBV7-2; d_gene: .; j_gene: TRBJ1-5; CDR3aa: CASSLHWAQPQHF
v_gene: TRBV6-5; d_gene: .; j_gene: TRBJ2-2; CDR3aa: CASSLTGLNTGELFF
v_gene: TRBV5-1; d_gene: TRBD1; j_gene: TRBJ2-7; CDR3aa: CASSLGRGPFNPYEQYF
v_gene: TRBV7-9; d_gene: .; j_gene: TRBJ2-1; CDR3aa: CASDGPLSEQFF
v_gene: TRBV7-9; d_gene: .; j_gene: TRBJ2-2; CDR3aa: CASSLLAGELFF
v_gene: TRBV7-9; d_gene: .; j_gene: TRBJ2-7; CDR3aa: CASTLVGVPGAYEQYF
v_gene: TRBV6-5; d_gene: TRBD1; j_gene: TRBJ2-1; CDR3aa: CASSYEHGQGYNEQFF
v_gene: TRBV27; d_gene: .; j_gene: TRBJ1-6; CDR3aa: CASSLTTGYNSPLHF
v_gene: TRBV7-9; d_gene: .; j_gene: TRBJ2-7; CDR3aa: CASSPPRVPYEQYF
v_gene: TRBV7-3; d_gene: .; j_gene: TRBJ2-7; CDR3aa: CASSPSGISEQYF
v_gene: TRBV10-3; d_gene: .; j_gene: TRBJ2-5; CDR3aa: CAISDPTQETQYF
v_gene: TRBV11-2; d_gene: TRBD1; j_gene: TRBJ1-2; CDR3aa: CASTPKAGAGGAFYYGYTF
v_gene: TRBV29-1; d_gene: .; j_gene: TRBJ1-1; CDR3aa: CSVLLGHGAFF
v_gene: TRBV29-1; d_gene: .; j_gene: TRBJ1-2; CDR3aa: CSVEDRELYGYTF
v_gene: TRBV11-1; d_gene: TRBD1; j_gene: TRBJ2-5; CDR3aa: CASSSWGQQETQYF
v_gene: TRBV7-9; d_gene: TRBD2; j_gene: TRBJ2-7; CDR3aa: CASSLYPSGRFHEQYF
v_gene: TRBV5-8; d_gene: TRBD1; j_gene: TRBJ2-7; CDR3aa: CASSPGTGEQYF
v_gene: TRBV11-2; d_gene: .; j_gene: TRBJ1-2; CDR3aa: CASSPRRGGENYGYTF
v_gene: TRBV19; d_gene: .; j_gene: TRBJ2-5; CDR3aa: CASNLRGETQYF
v_gene: TRBV5-1; d_gene: .; j_gene: TRBJ2-7; CDR3aa: CASSGGRLLSF
v_gene: TRBV5-1; d_gene: TRBD2; j_gene: TRBJ2-7; CDR3aa: CASSLRTSGFYEQYF
v_gene: TRBV13; d_gene: .; j_gene: TRBJ2-3; CDR3aa: CASSSFATGPSTDTQYF
v_gene: TRBV7-5; d_gene: .; j_gene: TRBJ2-2; CDR3aa: CARSLVVMRRGPGELFF
v_gene: TRBV27; d_gene: .; j_gene: TRBJ2-1; CDR3aa: CASGYEQFF
v_gene: TRBV18; d_gene: .; j_gene: TRBJ2-7; CDR3aa: CASSHLQGWVYEQYF
v_gene: TRBV11-2; d_gene: .; j_gene: TRBJ2-1; CDR3aa: CASSPETTGEQFF
v_gene: TRBV11-2; d_gene: .; j_gene: TRBJ2-7; CDR3aa: CASTPFRGGEQYF
v_gene: TRBV7-6; d_gene: .; j_gene: TRBJ2-3; CDR3aa: CASTELGLFTDTQYF
v_gene: TRBV28; d_gene: .; j_gene: TRBJ1-5; CDR3aa: CASSLEVYSNQPQHF
v_gene: TRBV4-1; d_gene: .; j_gene: TRBJ2-7; CDR3aa: CASSQGAGRVYEQYF
v_gene: TRBV6-1; d_gene: .; j_gene: TRBJ2-7; CDR3aa: CASSEDGIGYEQYF
v_gene: TRBV9; d_gene: .; j_gene: TRBJ1-6; CDR3aa: CASSVAPRVDSPLHF
v_gene: TRBV7-6; d_gene: .; j_gene: TRBJ2-2; CDR3aa: CASSLTLEGAGELFF
v_gene: TRBV5-6; d_gene: .; j_gene: TRBJ1-2; CDR3aa: CASSLAVITQGRRREGYTF
v_gene: TRBV4-1; d_gene: TRBD2; j_gene: TRBJ2-1; CDR3aa: CASSQTSGSYNEQFF
v_gene: TRBV6-5; d_gene: .; j_gene: TRBJ1-1; CDR3aa: CASSYSGAVTEAFF
v_gene: TRBV29-1; d_gene: .; j_gene: TRBJ2-2; CDR3aa: CSVEDLSSGNTGELFF
v_gene: TRBV14; d_gene: .; j_gene: TRBJ2-7; CDR3aa: CASSQDLRPYEQYF
v_gene: TRBV5-1; d_gene: .; j_gene: TRBJ1-1; CDR3aa: CASSLLGGNTEAFF
v_gene: TRBV4-1; d_gene: .; j_gene: TRBJ1-1; CDR3aa: CASSPRRGARTEAFF